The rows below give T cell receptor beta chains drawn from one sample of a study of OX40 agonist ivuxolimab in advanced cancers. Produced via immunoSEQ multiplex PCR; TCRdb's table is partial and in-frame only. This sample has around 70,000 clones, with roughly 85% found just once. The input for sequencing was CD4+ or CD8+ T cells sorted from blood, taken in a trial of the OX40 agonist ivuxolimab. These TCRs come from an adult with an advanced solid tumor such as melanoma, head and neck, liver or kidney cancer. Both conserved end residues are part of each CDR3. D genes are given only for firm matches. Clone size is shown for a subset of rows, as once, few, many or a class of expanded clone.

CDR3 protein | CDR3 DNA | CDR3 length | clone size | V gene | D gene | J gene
CATADYSNQPQHF | TGTGCGACCGCGGATTATAGCAATCAGCCCCAGCATTTT | 13 | NA | TRBV6-5 | NA | TRBJ1-5
CASSKDIGLAGYTF | TGTGCCAGCAGTAAGGACATCGGGCTGGCTGGCTACACCTTC | 14 | NA | TRBV2 | NA | TRBJ1-2
CATSRGATNEKLFF | TGTGCCACCAGTAGGGGGGCAACTAATGAAAAACTGTTTTTT | 14 | NA | TRBV15 | NA | TRBJ1-4
CAISRSSYNEQFF | TGTGCCATCAGTAGAAGCTCCTACAATGAGCAGTTCTTC | 13 | NA | TRBV10-3 | NA | TRBJ2-1
CASSLVQGARNTEAFF | TGCGCCAGCAGCTTGGTACAGGGGGCGCGGAACACTGAAGCTTTCTTT | 16 | NA | TRBV5-1 | TRBD1 | TRBJ1-1
CASSFLGGTDTQYF | TGTGCCAGCAGTTTCCTCGGGGGGACAGATACGCAGTATTTT | 14 | NA | TRBV27 | TRBD2 | TRBJ2-3
CASSRGHSYEQYF | TGTGCCAGTTCCAGGGGACACTCCTACGAGCAGTACTTC | 13 | once | TRBV19 | NA | TRBJ2-7
CASSPGQGTYETQYF | TGTGCCAGCAGCCCCGGACAGGGAACGTATGAGACCCAGTACTTC | 15 | NA | TRBV6-5 | TRBD1 | TRBJ2-5
CASSLVGTGGRDTQYF | TGTGCCAGCAGCTTAGTGGGGACAGGGGGCAGGGATACGCAGTATTTT | 16 | NA | TRBV7-6 | TRBD1 | TRBJ2-3
CASSSGFANEKLFF | TGTGCCAGCAGTTCAGGGTTCGCTAATGAAAAACTGTTTTTT | 14 | NA | TRBV28 | NA | TRBJ1-4
CASSRTYDLYGYTF | TGTGCCAGCAGCCGGACATATGATCTCTATGGCTACACCTTC | 14 | NA | TRBV5-5 | NA | TRBJ1-2
CASSPVQGIWTGELFF | TGTGCCAGCTCACCTGTCCAGGGAATTTGGACCGGGGAGCTGTTTTTT | 16 | NA | TRBV18 | NA | TRBJ2-2
CASRQGRAADTQYF | TGTGCCAGCAGGCAAGGGAGGGCCGCAGATACGCAGTATTTT | 14 | NA | TRBV27 | TRBD2 | TRBJ2-3
CASSLRQGVNTEAFF | TGCGCCAGCAGCTTGAGACAGGGGGTAAACACTGAAGCTTTCTTT | 15 | NA | TRBV5-1 | TRBD1 | TRBJ1-1
CASTEGKNVLTF | TGTGCCAGCACTGAGGGGAAAAACGTCCTGACTTTC | 12 | NA | TRBV28 | NA | TRBJ2-6
CASSYSGVSQETQYF | TGTGCCAGCAGTTATTCAGGGGTGTCCCAAGAGACCCAGTACTTC | 15 | NA | TRBV28 | NA | TRBJ2-5
CASSQVGEQYF | TGTGCCAGCAGTCAGGTCGGGGAGCAGTACTTC | 11 | NA | TRBV2 | NA | TRBJ2-7
CASSFLGADTQYF | TGTGCCAGTAGTTTCCTAGGGGCAGATACGCAGTATTTT | 13 | NA | TRBV19 | NA | TRBJ2-3
CASSSGAVGNTIYF | TGTGCCAGCAGTTCGGGGGCGGTTGGAAACACCATATATTTT | 14 | NA | TRBV27 | NA | TRBJ1-3
CASSSGMSSNQPQHF | TGTGCCAGCAGCTCCGGGATGTCCAGCAATCAGCCCCAGCATTTT | 15 | NA | TRBV7-9 | NA | TRBJ1-5
CASSLIEQFF | TGTGCCAGCAGCTTAATTGAGCAGTTCTTC | 10 | NA | TRBV7-9 | NA | TRBJ2-1
CASSFKQGAYNEQFF | TGTGCCAGCAGCTTTAAGCAGGGGGCTTACAATGAGCAGTTCTTC | 15 | NA | TRBV5-4 | TRBD1 | TRBJ2-1
CASSQSTGTGGSGANVLTF | TGTGCCAGCAGCCAGTCCACCGGGACAGGGGGCTCTGGGGCCAACGTCCTGACTTTC | 19 | NA | TRBV4-2 | TRBD1 | TRBJ2-6
CASSQSDRAGANVLTF | TGCGCCAGCAGTCAATCCGACAGGGCTGGGGCCAACGTCCTGACTTTC | 16 | NA | TRBV23-1 | TRBD1 | TRBJ2-6
CAWSFLAGLQETQYF | TGTGCCTGGAGTTTCTTAGCGGGCCTCCAAGAGACCCAGTACTTC | 15 | NA | TRBV30 | TRBD2 | TRBJ2-5
CASSVNPWEGNEQFF | TGTGCCAGCAGCGTTAACCCCTGGGAGGGGAATGAGCAGTTCTTC | 15 | NA | TRBV9 | TRBD2 | TRBJ2-1
CASSLGPPTTDTQYF | TGTGCCAGCAGCCTTGGGCCACCTACCACAGATACGCAGTATTTT | 15 | NA | TRBV7-3 | NA | TRBJ2-3
CASSLTSGGGPDTQYF | TGTGCCAGCAGCCTAACTAGCGGGGGGGGACCAGATACGCAGTATTTT | 16 | NA | TRBV7-2 | TRBD2 | TRBJ2-3
CASSEKGLALGNEQFF | TGTGCCAGCAGTGAAAAGGGACTAGCTTTGGGCAATGAGCAGTTCTTC | 16 | NA | TRBV25-1 | TRBD2 | TRBJ2-1